These 17 T cell receptor beta chains were sequenced from one sample in a study of blood T cell repertoires in COVID-19. The table came from immunoSEQ multiplex PCR; TCRdb's copy has only in-frame clones and leaves some out. The table lists 120,000 or so clones, roughly 79% of them singletons. Sequencing was performed on peripheral blood. These TCRs come from an older man with acute or convalescent COVID-19.

A few counts support this clone. The chain joins TRBV4-2 to TRBJ2-4, with 9 nucleotides matching TRBD1. Germline-derived CDR1 and CDR2 are LGHNA and YNFKEQ. CDR3 length equals 19 residues. Unmatched junction bases numbered 10, after V lost 1 base and J lost 0 bases. The CDR3 here is CASSQAGTGLLLAKNIQYF. Here the CDR3 DNA reads TGTGCCAGCAGCCAAGCCGGGACAGGGCTCTTACTAGCCAAAAACATTCAGTACTTC.

CDR3 sequence reads: CASSPRLSNTEAFF. The CDR3 coding sequence is TGTGCCAGCAGTCCACGCTTAAGCAACACTGAAGCTTTCTTT. The chain carries TRBV28 and TRBJ1-1; D unclear. Between the trimmed V and J ends, which lost 5 bases and 2 bases, there was a span of 12 bases. This CDR3 is 14 amino acids long. In germline, CDR1 is MDHEN, CDR2 SYDVKM.

This clone was counted a single time. Other DNA sequences in this sample translate to the same CDR3. V and J are TRBV5-1 and TRBJ1-1; 8 bases match TRBD1. Germline lookup yields CDR1 SGHRS and CDR2 YFSETQ. V was clipped by 4 bases and J by 1 base; unmatched bases: 3. The CDR3 sequence is 14 residues long. CDR3 nucleotide sequence: TGCGCCAGCAGCAGAGGACAGGGGAACACTGAAGCTTTCTTT. The encoded protein is CASSRGQGNTEAFF.

The chain combines TRBV27 with TRBJ2-1; TRBD2 matches 11 bases. CDR3 length: 18 residues. From germline, CDR1 is MNHEY and CDR2 SMNVEV (reference sequence). J lost 5 bases, V lost 3 bases, and 12 bases had no gene match. The CDR3 coding sequence is TGTGCCAGCAGTTTTTCACATGTGGCTAGCGGGGGGAACAATGAGCAGTTCTTC. Protein sequence: CASSFSHVASGGNNEQFF.

This clone was counted only a few times. The chain joins TRBV3-1 (or the pseudogene TRBV3-2) to TRBJ1-6, with 7 bases lining up with TRBD1. In germline, CDR1 is LGHDT, CDR2 YNNKEL (reference sequence). The CDR3 runs to 16 residues. V lost 1 base, J lost 8 bases, and 8 bases stayed unmatched. The CDR3 nucleotides are TGTGCCAGCAGCCAAGGACATGGACAGGAGCATTCACCCCTCCACTTT. As protein: CASSQGHGQEHSPLHF.

The chain employs TRBV19 and TRBJ2-1, with TRBD2 identical over 10 bases. Trimming took 7 bases from V and 3 from J; bases not matched to a gene: 6. The CDR3 is made up of 15 amino acids. CDR1 is LNHDA, CDR2 SQIVND, per germline (reference sequence). The CDR3 DNA sequence: TGTGCCAGTAAGGAGGCTAGCGGGGGCTACAATGAGCAGTTCTTC. Its protein product is CASKEASGGYNEQFF.

This clone occurred a few times. The chain joins TRBV18 to TRBJ1-5, with D possibly TRBD1 on 6 matching bases. CDR3 length: 16 amino acids. Deletions cut 2 bases from V and 4 bases from J, with 15 bases between. Germline lookup yields CDR1 KGHSH and CDR2 LQKENI. CDR3 sequence (DNA): TGTGCCAGCTCACCATTGCAGGGGCCGAGGAATCAGCCCCAGCATTTT. This gives the protein CASSPLQGPRNQPQHF. Full variable domain (rest looked up from reference TRBV18 and TRBJ1-5): NAGVMQNPRHLVRRRGQEARLRCSPMKGHSHVYWYRQLPEEGLKFMVYLQKENIIDESGMPKERFSAEFPKEGPSILRIQQVVRGDSAAYFCASSPLQGPRNQPQHFGDGTRLSIL.

The chain has TRBV19 and TRBJ1-6, with 8 bases identical to TRBD1. Trimming removed 4 bases from V and 6 bases from J; junction bases left unmatched: 5. Germline lookup yields CDR1 LNHDA and CDR2 SQIVND (reference sequence). The CDR3 sequence is 15 residues long. The CDR3 coding sequence is TGTGCCAGTAGTACCTCGGGACAGGTTAATTCACCCCTCCACTTT. This codes for CASSTSGQVNSPLHF. The full variable domain, with the rest looked up from reference TRBV19 and TRBJ1-6, is DGGITQSPKYLFRKEGQNVTLSCEQNLNHDAMYWYRQDPGQGLRLIYYSQIVNDFQKGDIAEGYSVSREKKESFPLTVTSAQKNPTAFYLCASSTSGQVNSPLHFGNGTRLTVT.

The V and J genes are TRBV10-2 and TRBJ2-4; the match to TRBD1 covers 8 bases. The CDR3 runs 16 residues. J was trimmed by 0 bases and V by 6 bases; bases with no gene match: 7. The germline CDR1 and CDR2 sequences are WSHSY and SAAADI. As DNA, the CDR3 is TGCGCCAGCAGAACAGGGGGTATCCTAGCCAAAAACATTCAGTACTTC. Its protein product is CASRTGGILAKNIQYF.

The chain has TRBV10-3 and TRBJ1-4; D is undetermined. The ends were cut back, 7 bases at V and 0 bases at J, with 6 bases in the middle. The CDR3 runs 13 residues. The V gene's germline CDR1 is ENHRY and CDR2 SYGVKD. CDR3 sequence: CAITHATNEKLFF. Here the CDR3 DNA reads TGTGCCATCACACATGCAACTAATGAAAAACTGTTTTTT.

The V call is TRBV15, the J call TRBJ1-4, with D tentatively TRBD1 (5 bases). The V end lost 1 base, the J end lost 3 bases, and 9 bases lay between the germline ends. Per the germline V gene, CDR1 is LNHNV and CDR2 is YYDKDF (reference sequence). This CDR3 region has 15 residues. CDR3 DNA: TGTGCCACCAGCAGAGGGACACCGTCTAATGAAAAACTGTTTTTT. Residues: CATSRGTPSNEKLFF.

This sequence joins TRBV6-5 and TRBJ1-5, with D perhaps TRBD1 (5 bases). The V end lost 2 bases, the J end lost 6 bases, and 11 bases lay between the germline ends. The CDR3 runs to 14 residues. CDR1 MNHEY and CDR2 SVGAGI come from the germline V gene. CDR3 protein: CASSYRGGGQPQHF. The CDR3 DNA follows: TGTGCCAGCAGTTACAGGGGCGGCGGTCAGCCCCAGCATTTT.

This clone was detected only a few times. The chain is built from TRBV5-1 and TRBJ1-6, with 8 nucleotides matching TRBD1. V lost 3 bases, J lost 7 bases, and 6 bases stayed unmatched. The CDR3 spans 15 residues. CDR1 SGHRS and CDR2 YFSETQ come from the germline V gene. CDR3 protein: CASSSGQGGNSPLHF. The CDR3 DNA is TGCGCCAGCAGCTCTGGACAGGGTGGAAATTCACCCCTCCACTTT.

V is TRBV5-1 and J is TRBJ1-2; TRBD1 matches 10 bases. Trimming cost V 4 bases and J 2 bases; bases outside gene matches: 11. CDR3 length: 17 amino acids. CDR1 is SGHRS and CDR2 is YFSETQ in the germline V gene. The CDR3 bases are TGCGCCAGCAGCCCGCAGGGCCCGGGACAGGGGAACTATGGCTACACCTTC. It encodes CASSPQGPGQGNYGYTF.

This rearrangement joins TRBV30 to TRBJ2-3; D might be TRBD1 (5 bases). Trimming removed 2 bases from V and 2 bases from J, with 14 bases in between. The CDR3 extends over 15 amino acids. From germline, CDR1 is GTSNPN and CDR2 SVGIG (reference sequence). CDR3 loop: CAWSSGAAFTDTQYF. CDR3 bases: TGTGCCTGGAGTTCTGGGGCAGCATTCACAGATACGCAGTATTTT.

Of note for this clone: One junction end does not reproduce the germline sequence, and a read error may be involved. The chain employs TRBV7-7 and TRBJ2-2; 7 bases map to TRBD1. There are 15 residues in the CDR3. CDR1 SSHAT and CDR2 FNYEAQ come from the germline V gene (reference sequence). This CDR3 reads CASSLAGGNTGELFF. The DNA of the CDR3 is TGTGCTAGCAGCTTAGCAGGGGGGAACACCGGGGAGCTGTTTTTT.

The rearrangement uses TRBV11-3 and TRBJ1-5; D is perhaps TRBD1 (5 bases). From germline, CDR1 is SGHNT and CDR2 YENEEA. The V end lost 5 bases, the J end lost 0 bases, and 11 bases lay between the germline ends. This CDR3 has 15 residues. CDR3 sequence: CASSPGGDSNQPQHF. The DNA for the CDR3 is TGTGCCAGCAGCCCGGGGGGAGATAGCAATCAGCCCCAGCATTTT.